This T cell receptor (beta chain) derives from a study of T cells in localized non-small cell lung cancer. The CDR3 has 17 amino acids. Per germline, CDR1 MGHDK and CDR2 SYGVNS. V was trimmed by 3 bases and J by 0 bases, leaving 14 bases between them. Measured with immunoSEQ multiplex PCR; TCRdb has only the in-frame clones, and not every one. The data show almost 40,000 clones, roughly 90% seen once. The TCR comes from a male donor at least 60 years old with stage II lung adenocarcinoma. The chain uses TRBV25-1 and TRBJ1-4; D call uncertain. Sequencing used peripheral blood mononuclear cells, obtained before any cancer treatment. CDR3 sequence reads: CASSDILGRATNEKLFF. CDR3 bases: TGTGCCAGCAGTGATATCCTTGGGAGAGCAACTAATGAAAAACTGTTTTTT.